The 10 T cell receptor beta chains listed next were all sequenced from one sample in a study of blood T cell repertoires in COVID-19. TCRdb's table, derived via immunoSEQ multiplex PCR, lists solely in-frame clones and lacks some. There are more than 150,000 clones in the sample; over 75% occur only once, and about 25% lies in the top ten. Sequencing input: peripheral blood. The source is a woman in her seventies with acute or convalescent COVID-19.

The chain uses TRBV5-1 and TRBJ2-1; 10 bases fit TRBD2. This CDR3 is built from 15 residues. V was clipped by 3 bases and J by 3 bases; unmatched bases: 3. The V gene's germline CDR1 is SGHRS and CDR2 YFSETQ. The chain's CDR3 is CASSYVAGGYNEQFF. The CDR3 DNA sequence: TGCGCCAGCAGCTACGTAGCGGGAGGCTACAATGAGCAGTTCTTC.

The V call is TRBV2, the J call TRBJ2-2, with a tentative D call TRBD1 (5 bases). The CDR3 consists of 14 residues. Germline V gene lookup returns CDR1 SNHLY and CDR2 FYNNEI. V was trimmed by 5 bases and J by 1 base, leaving 8 bases between them. CDR3 protein: CASSLDRNTGELFF. The CDR3 nucleotides are TGTGCCAGCAGTTTAGACAGGAACACCGGGGAGCTGTTTTTT.

The V call is TRBV13, the J call TRBJ2-5; 7 nucleotides line up with TRBD2. J was trimmed by 5 bases and V by 5 bases; bases with no gene match: 14. This CDR3 comprises 16 residues. Germline CDR1 reads PRHDT; CDR2 reads FYEKMQ (reference sequence). The CDR3 sequence is CASSPSKAGDWETQYF. CDR3 DNA sequence: TGTGCCAGCAGCCCCTCCAAGGCGGGAGATTGGGAGACCCAGTACTTC.

With regard to this clone: The identical CDR3 is also encoded by other nucleotide sequences in the sample. The J gene is TRBJ1-2, the V gene TRBV2; D is possibly TRBD1 (6 bases). Germline V gives CDR1 SNHLY, CDR2 FYNNEI. Trimming left V 5 bases short and J 8 bases short, with 12 bases between. The CDR3 runs 12 residues. CDR3 amino acids: CASSRDIGGYTF. The CDR3 bases are TGTGCCAGCAGTAGGGACATAGGGGGCTACACCTTC.

This rearrangement joins TRBV2 to TRBJ1-2; no clear D. Germline CDR1 SNHLY, CDR2 FYNNEI. The CDR3 extends over 12 amino acids. V lost 6 bases and J lost 8, with 13 bases in between. The CDR3 loop is CASRREQAGYTF. The CDR3 DNA is TGTGCCAGCAGAAGGGAGCAGGCCGGCTACACCTTC.

The chain recombines TRBV18 with TRBJ2-7, with D unresolved. CDR1 KGHSH and CDR2 LQKENI come from the germline V gene. V was clipped by 0 bases and J by 4 bases, with 10 bases between them. This CDR3 comprises 14 residues. Here the CDR3 DNA reads TGTGCCAGCTCACCACCCCATAGTTTGTACGAGCAGTACTTC. Translating gives CASSPPHSLYEQYF. The variable domain in full, with the rest retrieved from reference TRBV18 and TRBJ2-7, is NAGVMQNPRHLVRRRGQEARLRCSPMKGHSHVYWYRQLPEEGLKFMVYLQKENIIDESGMPKERFSAEFPKEGPSILRIQQVVRGDSAAYFCASSPPHSLYEQYFGPGTRLTVT.

The J gene is TRBJ2-7, the V gene TRBV23-1; maybe TRBD2 (6 bases). TRBV23-1 is known as an ORF, though its function is uncertain. CDR3 length equals 15 residues. V lost 2 bases to trimming and J lost 2 bases, with 13 bases between them. The CDR3 is CASSQRSGPTYEQYF. The CDR3 DNA reads TGCGCCAGCAGTCAACGGAGCGGGCCAACCTACGAGCAGTACTTC.

This chain joins TRBV7-8 and TRBJ2-2; TRBD2 might be the D (7 bases). Trimming pared 11 bases from V and 5 bases from J, leaving 18 bases between. The germline gives CDR1 SGHVS, CDR2 FQNEAQ. The CDR3 runs 14 residues. The CDR3 nucleotides are TGTGCCGTCTCGGCGGGGGCGGTGACCGGGGAGCTGTTTTTT. Protein sequence: CAVSAGAVTGELFF.

This rearrangement joins TRBV18 to TRBJ1-5, with no clear D. There are 13 residues in the CDR3. Trimming took off 6 bases at V and 9 bases at J, with 15 bases between the two ends. Per germline, CDR1 KGHSH and CDR2 LQKENI. CDR3 nucleotides: TGTGCCAGCTCGCCGATACAGTGGGCGCCCCAGCATTTT. Translating it yields CASSPIQWAPQHF. Together with reference TRBV18 and TRBJ1-5, the CDR3 gives the full variable domain: NAGVMQNPRHLVRRRGQEARLRCSPMKGHSHVYWYRQLPEEGLKFMVYLQKENIIDESGMPKERFSAEFPKEGPSILRIQQVVRGDSAAYFCASSPIQWAPQHFGDGTRLSIL.

The V call is TRBV18, the J call TRBJ2-7; 14 bases agree with TRBD2. The CDR3 runs to 17 residues. With 4 bases clipped from V and 5 bases from J, the junction kept 10 bases outside the gene matches. Germline V gene lookup returns CDR1 KGHSH and CDR2 LQKENI. This CDR3 reads CASSLLGTSGSTNEQYF. For the CDR3, the DNA is TGTGCCAGCTCACTCCTCGGGACTAGCGGGAGTACCAACGAGCAGTACTTC.